This T cell receptor beta chain was documented in a study of T cell responses to AZD1222 COVID-19 vaccine. Study-level background: Second-dose schedules of about 4 or about 12 weeks were combined.

Comment on this clone: The target antigen is unknown.

Trimming pared 0 bases from V and 11 bases from J, leaving 14 bases between. The germline CDR1 and CDR2 sequences are MGHRA and YSYEKL. CDR3 length equals 13 residues. Sequencing used immunoSEQ multiplex PCR; TCRdb keeps in-frame clones, though not all of them. The sample shows some 100,000 clones, around 87% of them seen only once. Study results and caveats: Females made up more of the donors, who were largely white British, and clonal diversity may have come out too low. Vaccine-associated CD4 TCRs ranged over spike, dominating at 160-218 and 743-854.

The sequence was collected from an adult in good health. Source: peripheral blood, taken on day 0 of AZD1222 vaccination. The chain joins TRBV4-1 to TRBJ2-7; D is possibly TRBD1 or TRBD2 (5 bases each). In DNA form, the CDR3 reads TGCGCCAGCAGCCAAGAGGAAGGGACGGTCGAGTACTTC. This translates into CASSQEEGTVEYF.